The T cell receptor beta chain described here comes from a study of technical replicates of blood from a few donors. The method was immunoSEQ multiplex PCR; TCRdb's version includes in-frame clones alone and lacks a portion of them. The profile shows some 66,000 clones, 88% of them singletons. This CDR3 has 15 residues. CDR1 and CDR2 (germline): LNHDA, SQIVND (reference sequence). Trimming took 5 bases from V and 5 from J, leaving 13 bases between them. The receptor was isolated from a human donor in good health. Some clones in this sample may be carry-over from other donors' samples. Sequenced sample: PBMCs. The chain carries TRBV19 and TRBJ1-6; D perhaps matches TRBD1 (6 bases). The CDR3: CASSEGVSDNSPLHF. The CDR3 bases are TGTGCCAGTAGTGAGGGGGTCTCAGATAATTCACCCCTCCACTTT.